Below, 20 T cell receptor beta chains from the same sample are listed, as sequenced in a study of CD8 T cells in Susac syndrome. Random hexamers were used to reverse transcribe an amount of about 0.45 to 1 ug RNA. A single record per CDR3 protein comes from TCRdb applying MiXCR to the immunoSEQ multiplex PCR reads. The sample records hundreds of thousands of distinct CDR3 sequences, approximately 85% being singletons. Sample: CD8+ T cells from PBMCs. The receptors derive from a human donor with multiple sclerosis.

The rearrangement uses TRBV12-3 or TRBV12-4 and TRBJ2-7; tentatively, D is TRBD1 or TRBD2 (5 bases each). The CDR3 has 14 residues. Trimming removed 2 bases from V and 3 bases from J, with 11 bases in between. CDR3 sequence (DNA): TGTGCCAGCAGTTTATCGGGACCCAGCTACGAGCAGTACTTC. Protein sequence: CASSLSGPSYEQYF.

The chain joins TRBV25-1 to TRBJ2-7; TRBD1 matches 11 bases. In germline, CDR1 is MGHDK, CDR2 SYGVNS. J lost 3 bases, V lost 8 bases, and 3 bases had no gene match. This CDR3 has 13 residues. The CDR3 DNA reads TGTGCCAGCGGACAGGGGGCAGGCTACGAGCAGTACTTC. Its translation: CASGQGAGYEQYF.

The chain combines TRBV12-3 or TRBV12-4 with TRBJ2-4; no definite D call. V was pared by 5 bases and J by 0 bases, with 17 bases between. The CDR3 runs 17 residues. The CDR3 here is CASSPSSFTLAKNIQYF. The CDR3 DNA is TGTGCCAGCAGTCCTTCCTCTTTCACGTTAGCCAAAAACATTCAGTACTTC.

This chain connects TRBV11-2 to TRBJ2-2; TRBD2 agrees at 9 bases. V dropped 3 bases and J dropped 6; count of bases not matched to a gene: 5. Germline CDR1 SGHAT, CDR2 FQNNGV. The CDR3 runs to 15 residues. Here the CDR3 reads CASSLAGGSPGELFF. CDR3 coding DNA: TGTGCCAGCAGCTTGGCGGGAGGGTCGCCCGGGGAGCTGTTTTTT.

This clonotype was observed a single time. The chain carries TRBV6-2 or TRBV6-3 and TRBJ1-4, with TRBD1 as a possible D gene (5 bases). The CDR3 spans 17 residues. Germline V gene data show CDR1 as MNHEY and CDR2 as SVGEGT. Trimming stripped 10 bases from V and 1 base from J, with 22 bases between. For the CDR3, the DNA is TGTGCCACCTGGACCGGGACGGAGGCCGGAACTAATGAAAAACTGTTTTTT. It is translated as CATWTGTEAGTNEKLFF.

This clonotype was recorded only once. Here the CDR3 reads CASSALAGVSPDTQYF. CDR3 bases: TGTGCCAGCAGTGCTCTAGCGGGAGTTAGTCCAGATACGCAGTATTTT. The chain is built from TRBV27 and TRBJ2-3, with 10 bases lining up with TRBD2. CDR3 length equals 16 residues. J was trimmed by 4 bases and V by 5 bases; bases with no gene match: 9. CDR1 is MNHEY and CDR2 is SMNVEV in the germline V gene (reference sequence).

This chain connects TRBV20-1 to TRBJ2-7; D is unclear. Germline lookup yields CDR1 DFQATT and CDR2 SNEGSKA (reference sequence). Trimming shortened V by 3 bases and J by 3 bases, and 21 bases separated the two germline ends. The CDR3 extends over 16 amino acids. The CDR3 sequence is CSARAAEREPNYEQYF. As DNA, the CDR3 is TGCAGTGCTAGGGCAGCAGAGCGCGAACCCAACTACGAGCAGTACTTC.

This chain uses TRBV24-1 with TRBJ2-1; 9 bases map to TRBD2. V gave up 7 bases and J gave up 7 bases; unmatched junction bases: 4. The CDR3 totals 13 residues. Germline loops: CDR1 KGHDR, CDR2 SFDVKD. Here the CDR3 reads CATSAGGPNEQFF. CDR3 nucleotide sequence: TGTGCCACCAGCGCGGGAGGGCCAAATGAGCAGTTCTTC.

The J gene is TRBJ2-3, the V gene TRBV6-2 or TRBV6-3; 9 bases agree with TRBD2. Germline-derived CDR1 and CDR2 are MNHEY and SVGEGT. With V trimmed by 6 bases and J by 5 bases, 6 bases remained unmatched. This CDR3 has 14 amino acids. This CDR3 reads CASRVAGVGDTQYF. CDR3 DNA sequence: TGTGCCAGCAGAGTAGCGGGAGTCGGAGATACGCAGTATTTT.

In DNA form, the CDR3 reads TGTGCCAGCAGCTTGGTCATCACGGGCGAGACCCAGTACTTC. This encodes CASSLVITGETQYF. The chain employs TRBV5-6 and TRBJ2-5; D remains ambiguous. This CDR3 has 14 residues. Trimming left V 0 bases short and J 5 bases short, with 11 bases between. The germline gives CDR1 SGHDT, CDR2 YYEEEE.

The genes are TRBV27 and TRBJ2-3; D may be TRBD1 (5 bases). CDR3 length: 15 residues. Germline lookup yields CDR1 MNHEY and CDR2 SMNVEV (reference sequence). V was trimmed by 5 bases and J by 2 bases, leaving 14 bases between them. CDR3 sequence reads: CASSGIQGYTDTQYF. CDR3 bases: TGTGCCAGCAGTGGGATCCAGGGATACACAGATACGCAGTATTTT.

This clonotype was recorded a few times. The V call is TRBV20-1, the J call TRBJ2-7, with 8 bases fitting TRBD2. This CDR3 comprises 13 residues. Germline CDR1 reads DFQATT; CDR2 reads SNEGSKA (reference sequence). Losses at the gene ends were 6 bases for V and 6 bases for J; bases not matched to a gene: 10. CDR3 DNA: TGCAGTGCCTTGCAAGCGGGAGATCTCGAGCAGTACTTC. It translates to CSALQAGDLEQYF.

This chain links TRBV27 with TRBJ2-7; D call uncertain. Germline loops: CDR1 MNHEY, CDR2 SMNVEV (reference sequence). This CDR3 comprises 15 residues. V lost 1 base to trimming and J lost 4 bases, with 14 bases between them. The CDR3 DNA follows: TGTGCCAGCAGTTTATATTTCCACTCGGGTTACGAGCAGTACTTC. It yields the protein CASSLYFHSGYEQYF.

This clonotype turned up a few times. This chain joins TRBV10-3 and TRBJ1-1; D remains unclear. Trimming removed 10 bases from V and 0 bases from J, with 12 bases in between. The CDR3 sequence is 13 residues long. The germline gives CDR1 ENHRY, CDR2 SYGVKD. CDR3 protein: CATNEALNTEAFF. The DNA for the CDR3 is TGTGCCACCAATGAGGCCTTGAACACTGAAGCTTTCTTT.

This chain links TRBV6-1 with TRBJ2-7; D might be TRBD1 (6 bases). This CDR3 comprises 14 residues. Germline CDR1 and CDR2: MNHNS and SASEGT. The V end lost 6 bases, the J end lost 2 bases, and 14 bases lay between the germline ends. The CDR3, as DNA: TGTGCCAGCAGGGTCTCGGACAGAGCCTACGAGCAGTACTTC. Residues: CASRVSDRAYEQYF.

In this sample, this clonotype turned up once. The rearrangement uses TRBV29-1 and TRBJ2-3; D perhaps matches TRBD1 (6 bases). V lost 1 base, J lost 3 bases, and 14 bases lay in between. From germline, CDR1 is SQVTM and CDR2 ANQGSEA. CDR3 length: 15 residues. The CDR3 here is CSVEGYRVLTDTQYF. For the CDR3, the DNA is TGCAGCGTTGAAGGGTACAGGGTGTTGACAGATACGCAGTATTTT.

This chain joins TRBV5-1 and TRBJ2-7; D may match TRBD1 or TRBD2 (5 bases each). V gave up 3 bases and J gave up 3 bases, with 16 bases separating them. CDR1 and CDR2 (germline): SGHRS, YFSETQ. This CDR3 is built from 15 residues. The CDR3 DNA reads TGCGCCAGCAGCTCAACCCCGGGACCAAACTACGAGCAGTACTTC. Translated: CASSSTPGPNYEQYF.

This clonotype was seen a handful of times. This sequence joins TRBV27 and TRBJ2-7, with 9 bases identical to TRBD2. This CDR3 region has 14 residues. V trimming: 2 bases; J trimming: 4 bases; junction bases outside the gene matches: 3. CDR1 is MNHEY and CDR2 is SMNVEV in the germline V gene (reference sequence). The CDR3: CASSLAGGPYEQYF. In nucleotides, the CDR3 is TGTGCCAGCAGTTTAGCGGGAGGGCCTTACGAGCAGTACTTC.

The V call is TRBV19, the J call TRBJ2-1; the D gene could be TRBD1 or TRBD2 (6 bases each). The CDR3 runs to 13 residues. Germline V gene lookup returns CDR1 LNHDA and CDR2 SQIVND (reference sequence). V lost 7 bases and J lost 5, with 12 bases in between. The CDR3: CASIDRGDNEQFF. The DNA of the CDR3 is TGTGCCAGTATAGATAGGGGGGACAATGAGCAGTTCTTC.

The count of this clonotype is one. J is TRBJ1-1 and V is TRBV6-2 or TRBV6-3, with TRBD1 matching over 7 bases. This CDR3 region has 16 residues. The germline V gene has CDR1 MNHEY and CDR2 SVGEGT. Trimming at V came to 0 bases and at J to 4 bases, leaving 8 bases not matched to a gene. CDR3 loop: CASSYSVTGLSTEAFF. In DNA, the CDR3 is TGTGCCAGCAGTTACTCGGTGACAGGGTTGAGCACTGAAGCTTTCTTT.